This T cell receptor beta chain is from a study of cytomegalovirus exposure and HLA in healthy donors. Study-wide points: Sequencing probably produced one cluster of sequence variants that were highly shared. The study designated 150 or so TCR beta chains cytomegalovirus-associated.

PCR primers comprised 60 Vbeta and 13 Jbeta primers. Only in-frame clones appear in the TCRdb table, and some are missing; sequencing was by immunoSEQ multiplex PCR. The data contain about 160,000 clones, around four fifths of them singletons. Comment on this clone: Its antigen remains unidentified.

The V end was cut by 5 bases, the J end by 1 base, with 13 bases between. Germline V gives CDR1 SGHAT, CDR2 FQNNGV. The CDR3 is 15 residues long. The chain has TRBV11-2 and TRBJ2-3; D may be TRBD1 (6 bases). The source is a man aged 30-40 years in good health and CMV-seronegative. The material sequenced was PBMCs. CDR3: CASSIQGFGTDTQYF. CDR3 DNA: TGTGCCAGCAGCATACAGGGATTCGGCACAGATACGCAGTATTTT. Together with reference TRBV11-2 and TRBJ2-3, the CDR3 gives the full variable domain: EAGVAQSPRYKIIEKRQSVAFWCNPISGHATLYWYQQILGQGPKLLIQFQNNGVVDDSQLPKDRFSAERLKGVDSTLKIQPAKLEDSAVYLCASSIQGFGTDTQYFGPGTRLTVL.